This T cell receptor beta chain was identified in a study of blood T cell repertoires in COVID-19. Across the study: Samples of COVID-19 (acute and convalescent) were obtained from the United States, Italy and Spain. T cells, B-cell-depleted T cells, or PBMCs provided the cDNA or gDNA that served as material.

Per the original data handling: For nucleated cells, counts were estimated from reference gene primer amplification. TCRdb keeps only in-frame clones here, not all; method: immunoSEQ multiplex PCR. V, J and clone size derive from that table, while D and trimming were established from the DNA sequence. The sample lists 300,000 to 400,000 clones; around nine tenths were seen once. This clone was recorded a few times. Sequencing used peripheral blood. The TCR was taken from a human donor in a cohort sampled during active COVID-19.

The CDR3 bases are TGTGCTAGTGGTTCGTTCAATCAGCCCCAGCATTTT. It encodes CASGSFNQPQHF. The chain carries TRBV12-5 and TRBJ1-5, with D unclear. The germline gives CDR1 LGHNT, CDR2 FRNRAP. The CDR3 extends over 12 amino acids. V was trimmed by 4 bases and J by 3 bases, leaving 4 bases between them.